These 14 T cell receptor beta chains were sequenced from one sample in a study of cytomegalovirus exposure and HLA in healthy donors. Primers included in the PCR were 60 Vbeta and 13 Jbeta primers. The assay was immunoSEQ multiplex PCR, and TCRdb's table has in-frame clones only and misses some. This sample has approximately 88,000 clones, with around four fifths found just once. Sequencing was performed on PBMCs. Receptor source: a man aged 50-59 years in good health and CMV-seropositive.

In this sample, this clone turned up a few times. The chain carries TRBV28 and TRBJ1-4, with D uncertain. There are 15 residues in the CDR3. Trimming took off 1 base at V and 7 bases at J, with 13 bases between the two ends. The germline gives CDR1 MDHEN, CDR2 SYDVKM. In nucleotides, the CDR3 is TGTGCCAGCAGTTTATCCCCGGCCTCGGGTGAAAAACTGTTTTTT. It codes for CASSLSPASGEKLFF.

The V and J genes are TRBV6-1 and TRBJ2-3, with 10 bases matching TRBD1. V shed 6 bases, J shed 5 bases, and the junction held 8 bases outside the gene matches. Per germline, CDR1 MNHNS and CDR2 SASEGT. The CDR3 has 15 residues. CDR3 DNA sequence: TGTGCCAGCAGGGGCCGGGACAGGGGTGGAGATACGCAGTATTTT. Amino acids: CASRGRDRGGDTQYF.

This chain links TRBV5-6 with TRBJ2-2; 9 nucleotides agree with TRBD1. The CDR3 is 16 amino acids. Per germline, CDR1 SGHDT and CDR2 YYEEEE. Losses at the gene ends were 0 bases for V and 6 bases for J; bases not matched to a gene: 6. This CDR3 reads CASSLDRGRVAGELFF. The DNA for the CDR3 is TGTGCCAGCAGCTTGGACAGGGGGCGAGTAGCCGGGGAGCTGTTTTTT.

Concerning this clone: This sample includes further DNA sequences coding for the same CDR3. The CDR3 protein is CASSGGTMGEKLFF. For the CDR3, the DNA is TGTGCCAGCAGTGGTGGGACAATGGGTGAAAAACTGTTTTTT. The chain joins TRBV6-1 to TRBJ1-4; D might be TRBD1 (6 bases). Germline-derived CDR1 and CDR2 are MNHNS and SASEGT. Trimming took 4 bases from V and 7 from J, leaving 13 bases between them. The length of the CDR3 is 14 residues.

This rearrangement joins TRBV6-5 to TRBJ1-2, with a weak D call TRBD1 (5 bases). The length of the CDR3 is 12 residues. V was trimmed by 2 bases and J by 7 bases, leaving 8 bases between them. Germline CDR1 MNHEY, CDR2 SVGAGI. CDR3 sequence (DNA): TGTGCCAGCAGTTACGGGGGGAGTGGCTACACCTTC. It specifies CASSYGGSGYTF.

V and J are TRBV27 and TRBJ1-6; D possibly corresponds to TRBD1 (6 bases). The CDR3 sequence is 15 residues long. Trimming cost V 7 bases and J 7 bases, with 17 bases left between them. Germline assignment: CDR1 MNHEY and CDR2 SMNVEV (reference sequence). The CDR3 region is CASTLGGANNSPLHF. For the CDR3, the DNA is TGTGCCAGCACCCTTGGGGGGGCGAACAATTCACCCCTCCACTTT.

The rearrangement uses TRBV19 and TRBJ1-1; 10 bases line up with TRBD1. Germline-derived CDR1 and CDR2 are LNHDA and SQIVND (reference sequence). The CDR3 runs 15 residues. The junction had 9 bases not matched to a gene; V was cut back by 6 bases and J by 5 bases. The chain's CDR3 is CASRTRTGGGTEAFF. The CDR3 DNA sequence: TGTGCCAGTAGGACGAGGACAGGGGGGGGGACTGAAGCTTTCTTT.

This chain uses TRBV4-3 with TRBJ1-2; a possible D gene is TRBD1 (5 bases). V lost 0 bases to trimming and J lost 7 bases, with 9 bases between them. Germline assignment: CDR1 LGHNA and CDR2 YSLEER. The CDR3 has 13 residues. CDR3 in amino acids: CASSQDLGGGYTF. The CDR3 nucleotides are TGCGCCAGCAGCCAAGATTTGGGGGGTGGCTACACCTTC.

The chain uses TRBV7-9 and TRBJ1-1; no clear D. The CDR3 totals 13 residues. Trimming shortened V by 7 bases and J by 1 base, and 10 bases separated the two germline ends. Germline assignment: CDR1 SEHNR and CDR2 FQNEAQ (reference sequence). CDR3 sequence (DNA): TGTGCCAGCACCATTCTAGGGAACACTGAAGCTTTCTTT. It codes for CASTILGNTEAFF.

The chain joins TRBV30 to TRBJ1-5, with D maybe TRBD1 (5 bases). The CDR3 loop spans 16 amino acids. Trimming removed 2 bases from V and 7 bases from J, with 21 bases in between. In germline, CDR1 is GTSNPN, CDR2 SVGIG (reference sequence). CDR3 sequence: CAWSLWVGGTDQPQHF. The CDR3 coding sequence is TGTGCCTGGAGTCTCTGGGTTGGGGGGACCGACCAGCCCCAGCATTTT.

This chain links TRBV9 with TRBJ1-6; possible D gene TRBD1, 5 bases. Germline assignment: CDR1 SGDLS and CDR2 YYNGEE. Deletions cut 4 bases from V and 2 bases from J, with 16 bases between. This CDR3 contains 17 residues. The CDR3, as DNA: TGTGCCAGCAGCCCAAGGAGGGACGGAACCTATAATTCACCCCTCCACTTT. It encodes CASSPRRDGTYNSPLHF. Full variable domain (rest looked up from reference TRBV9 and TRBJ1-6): DSGVTQTPKHLITATGQRVTLRCSPRSGDLSVYWYQQSLDQGLQFLIQYYNGEERAKGNILERFSAQQFPDLHSELNLSSLELGDSALYFCASSPRRDGTYNSPLHFGNGTRLTVT.

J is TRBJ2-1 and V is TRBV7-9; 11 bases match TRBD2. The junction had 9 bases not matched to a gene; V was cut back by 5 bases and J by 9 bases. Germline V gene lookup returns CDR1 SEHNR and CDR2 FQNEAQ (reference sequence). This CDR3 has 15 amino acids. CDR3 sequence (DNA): TGTGCCAGCAGCCCTATTAGCGGGGGGGTGAGTGAGCAGTTCTTC. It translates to CASSPISGGVSEQFF.

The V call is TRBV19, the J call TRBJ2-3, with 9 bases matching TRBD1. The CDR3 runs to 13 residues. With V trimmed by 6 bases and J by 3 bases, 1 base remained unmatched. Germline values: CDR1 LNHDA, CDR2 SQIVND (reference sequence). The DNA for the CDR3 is TGTGCCAGTAGGACAGGGGGGACAGATACGCAGTATTTT. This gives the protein CASRTGGTDTQYF.

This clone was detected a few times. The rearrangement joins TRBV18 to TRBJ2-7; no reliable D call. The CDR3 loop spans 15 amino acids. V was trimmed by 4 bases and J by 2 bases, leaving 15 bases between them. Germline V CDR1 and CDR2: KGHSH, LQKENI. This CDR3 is CASSQTRSIAYEQYF. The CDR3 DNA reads TGTGCCAGCTCACAAACCCGGAGTATAGCCTACGAGCAGTACTTC.